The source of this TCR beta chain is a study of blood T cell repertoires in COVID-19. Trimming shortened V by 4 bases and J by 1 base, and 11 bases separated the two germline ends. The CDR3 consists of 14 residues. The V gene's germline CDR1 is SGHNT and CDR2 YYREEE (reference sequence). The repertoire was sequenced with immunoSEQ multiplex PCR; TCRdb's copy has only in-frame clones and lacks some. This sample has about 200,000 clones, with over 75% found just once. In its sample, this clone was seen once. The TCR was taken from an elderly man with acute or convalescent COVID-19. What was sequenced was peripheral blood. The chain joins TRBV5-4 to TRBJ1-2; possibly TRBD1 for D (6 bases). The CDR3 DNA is TGTGCCAGCAGCCTGGGGGGCAGTAACTATGGCTACACCTTC. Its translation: CASSLGGSNYGYTF.